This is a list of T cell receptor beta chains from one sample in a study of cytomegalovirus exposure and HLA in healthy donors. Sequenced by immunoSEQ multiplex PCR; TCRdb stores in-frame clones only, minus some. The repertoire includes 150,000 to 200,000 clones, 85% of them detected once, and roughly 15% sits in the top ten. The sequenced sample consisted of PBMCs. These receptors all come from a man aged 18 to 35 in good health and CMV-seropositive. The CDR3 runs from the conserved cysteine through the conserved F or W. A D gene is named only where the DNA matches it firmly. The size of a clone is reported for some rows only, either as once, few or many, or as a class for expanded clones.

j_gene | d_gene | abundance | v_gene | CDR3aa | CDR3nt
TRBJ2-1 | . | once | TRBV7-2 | CASSLQGLYNEQFF | TGTGCCAGCAGCTTACAGGGGCTATACAATGAGCAGTTCTTC
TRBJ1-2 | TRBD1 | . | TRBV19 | CASRRVGQGNGYTF | TGTGCCAGTAGGAGGGTCGGACAGGGAAATGGCTACACCTTC
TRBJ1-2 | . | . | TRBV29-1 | CSAGQRLRAGYTF | TGCAGCGCTGGACAGAGACTGAGAGCTGGCTACACCTTC
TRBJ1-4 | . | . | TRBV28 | CASSQTGDPPKLFF | TGTGCCAGCAGTCAGACAGGAGACCCGCCAAAACTGTTTTTT
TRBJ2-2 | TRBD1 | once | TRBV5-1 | CASSSPSGQGRGTGELFF | TGCGCCAGCAGCTCCCCCTCGGGACAGGGAAGAGGGACCGGGGAGCTGTTTTTT
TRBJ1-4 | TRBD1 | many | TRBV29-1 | CSVNRQGNEKLFF | TGCAGCGTGAATCGACAGGGTAATGAAAAACTGTTTTTT
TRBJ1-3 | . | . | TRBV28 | CASSRPPGSGNTIYF | TGTGCCAGCAGTCGCCCGCCGGGTTCTGGAAACACCATATATTTT
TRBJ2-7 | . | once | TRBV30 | CAWGWMRAEQYF | TGTGCCTGGGGTTGGATGAGGGCCGAGCAGTACTTC
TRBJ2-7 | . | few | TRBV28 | CATSLEVSLYEQYF | TGTGCCACCTCCCTAGAGGTCTCCCTATACGAGCAGTACTTC
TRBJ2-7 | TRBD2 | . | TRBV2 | CASSKDGLAGYEQYF | TGTGCCAGCAGTAAAGATGGACTAGCGGGTTACGAGCAGTACTTC
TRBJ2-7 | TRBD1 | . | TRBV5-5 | CASSSGTGLHEQYF | TGTGCCAGCAGCTCGGGGACAGGGTTACACGAGCAGTACTTC
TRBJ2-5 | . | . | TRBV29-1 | CSVGRAQETQYF | TGCAGCGTTGGCAGGGCTCAAGAGACCCAGTACTTC